Each of the 32 T cell receptor beta chains below was sequenced from the same sample in a study of vaccination effects on CD4 cells after COVID-19. Assay used: immunoSEQ multiplex PCR; TCRdb lists only in-frame clones, some missing. This table has roughly 46,000 clones, about 74% appearing once. These receptors are not linked to any known antigen. With about 9 days of culture completed, CD4+ T cells were isolated. Between March and December 2020, the person had a SARS-CoV-2 infection that PCR confirmed. The vaccine given was either BNT162b2 or mRNA-1273, in two doses. Sequencing was performed on CD4+ T cells from PBMCs cultured without peptide, taken after COVID-19 vaccination. The receptor source for this set is a human donor who had a prior SARS-CoV-2 infection.

This clone was counted between two and nine times. The gene calls are TRBV4-2 and TRBJ1-2; D may be TRBD1 (5 bases). The CDR3 covers 13 residues. Deletions cut 0 bases from V and 6 bases from J, with 8 bases between. Germline values: CDR1 LGHNA, CDR2 YNFKEQ. In nucleotides, the CDR3 is TGTGCCAGCAGCCAAGAACAGGCCCATGGCTACACCTTC. This encodes CASSQEQAHGYTF.

The chain has TRBV19 and TRBJ1-2; 7 nucleotides agree with TRBD1. The CDR3 spans 18 residues. CDR1 and CDR2 from the germline V gene are LNHDA and SQIVND (reference sequence). J lost 6 bases, V lost 3 bases, and 19 bases had no gene match. CDR3 region: CASSISFLSRDRPNGYTF. In DNA form, the CDR3 reads TGTGCCAGTAGTATCTCTTTCCTATCGCGGGACAGACCTAATGGCTACACCTTC.

The DNA of the CDR3 is TGTGCCAGCAGCGTACAGGAGAACACTGAAGCTTTCTTT. It translates to CASSVQENTEAFF. The genes are TRBV7-9 and TRBJ1-1; D possibly corresponds to TRBD1 (5 bases). Germline-derived CDR1 and CDR2 are SEHNR and FQNEAQ (reference sequence). This CDR3 contains 13 residues. Trimming left V 5 bases short and J 1 base short, with 8 bases between.

The chain is built from TRBV27 and TRBJ1-1; no clear D. Germline CDR1 and CDR2: MNHEY and SMNVEV (reference sequence). The CDR3 consists of 15 residues. Deletions cut 8 bases from V and 1 base from J, with 17 bases between. The chain's CDR3 is CASARQMGWNTEAFF. The CDR3 nucleotides read TGTGCCAGCGCTAGGCAGATGGGATGGAACACTGAAGCTTTCTTT.

V usage is TRBV10-2 and J usage is TRBJ2-3; D remains unclear. The ends were cut back, 1 base at V and 1 base at J, with 6 bases in the middle. The CDR3 has 14 residues. Looked up from germline, CDR1 is WSHSY and CDR2 is SAAADI. DNA for the CDR3: TGCGCCAGCAGTGAGTTAGCTCGCACAGATACGCAGTATTTT. Encoded protein: CASSELARTDTQYF.

The V call is TRBV10-3, the J call TRBJ2-5; D gene uncertain. CDR1 is ENHRY and CDR2 is SYGVKD in the germline V gene. V lost 3 bases and J lost 5, with 13 bases in between. This CDR3 is built from 14 residues. The CDR3 spells CAISDKFGSETQYF. The CDR3 DNA follows: TGTGCCATCAGTGATAAGTTCGGGTCGGAGACCCAGTACTTC.

V gene TRBV4-2 combines with J gene TRBJ2-1, with a possible D match to TRBD1 (6 bases). This CDR3 is 18 amino acids long. V lost 0 bases and J 1 base, leaving 16 bases between the germline ends. Germline assignment: CDR1 LGHNA and CDR2 YNFKEQ. Here the CDR3 DNA reads TGTGCCAGCAGCCAAGAGGCAGGGGCCTTCCCTTCCTACAATGAGCAGTTCTTC. Its translation: CASSQEAGAFPSYNEQFF.

This rearrangement joins TRBV5-6 to TRBJ1-2; TRBD1 aligns across 10 bases. Germline V gene lookup returns CDR1 SGHDT and CDR2 YYEEEE. With V trimmed by 0 bases and J by 2 bases, 7 bases remained unmatched. This CDR3 is 17 amino acids long. Written as DNA, the CDR3 is TGTGCCAGCAGCTTGGGGACAGGGGGAAGGGTAAACTATGGCTACACCTTC. Its translation: CASSLGTGGRVNYGYTF.

This rearrangement joins TRBV10-3 to TRBJ2-1; D gene unclear. The germline gives CDR1 ENHRY, CDR2 SYGVKD. Trimming removed 6 bases at V and 5 bases at J, with 14 bases between. There are 14 residues in the CDR3. The CDR3 DNA is TGTGCCATCAGCGCTGAAGGTTCGAACAATGAGCAGTTCTTC. Translating it yields CAISAEGSNNEQFF.

This sequence joins TRBV5-8 and TRBJ2-1, with TRBD2 matching over 14 bases. CDR3 size: 19 residues. Germline V gives CDR1 SGHTS, CDR2 YDEGEE. V trimming: 2 bases; J trimming: 3 bases; junction bases outside the gene matches: 10. The CDR3 loop reads CASSLGLAGGHPVYNEQFF. For the CDR3, the DNA is TGTGCCAGCAGCTTAGGACTAGCGGGAGGTCACCCCGTCTACAATGAGCAGTTCTTC.

This sequence joins TRBV5-1 and TRBJ2-5; a weak D match, TRBD1 (6 bases). The CDR3 contains 14 residues. Germline CDR1 reads SGHRS; CDR2 reads YFSETQ. V was clipped by 7 bases and J by 4 bases, with 17 bases between them. CDR3 nucleotide sequence: TGCGCCAGCGGCCCCGGGACATCAACAGAGACCCAGTACTTC. Its translation: CASGPGTSTETQYF.

The chain employs TRBV18 and TRBJ2-2, with D uncertain. Trimming pared 3 bases from V and 2 bases from J, leaving 19 bases between. The CDR3 totals 18 residues. CDR1 is KGHSH and CDR2 is LQKENI in the germline V gene. The CDR3 is CASSPQQIRAYNTGELFF. CDR3 nucleotide sequence: TGTGCCAGCTCACCGCAACAGATCCGGGCATATAACACCGGGGAGCTGTTTTTT. Complete variable domain (other parts from reference TRBV18 and TRBJ2-2): NAGVMQNPRHLVRRRGQEARLRCSPMKGHSHVYWYRQLPEEGLKFMVYLQKENIIDESGMPKERFSAEFPKEGPSILRIQQVVRGDSAAYFCASSPQQIRAYNTGELFFGEGSRLTVL.

This rearrangement joins TRBV4-3 to TRBJ1-2, with D tentatively TRBD1 (6 bases). This CDR3 is built from 16 residues. Germline values: CDR1 LGHNA, CDR2 YSLEER. V shed 1 base and J shed 2 bases, with 14 bases lying between them. The CDR3 region is CASSQVGTSLNYGYTF. CDR3 sequence (DNA): TGCGCCAGCAGCCAAGTGGGGACATCTCTAAACTATGGCTACACCTTC.

Only a few counts were recorded for this clone. Here the CDR3 reads CASSTVLAGRGDTQYF. In nucleotides, the CDR3 is TGTGCCAGCAGTACTGTACTAGCGGGACGAGGGGATACGCAGTATTTT. The V gene is TRBV2, the J gene TRBJ2-3; 10 bases align to TRBD2. Trimming took 5 bases from V and 6 from J; bases not matched to a gene: 11. The germline V gene encodes CDR1 SNHLY and CDR2 FYNNEI. CDR3 length: 16 amino acids.

This clone showed up just a few times. J is TRBJ2-7 and V is TRBV18, with D tentatively TRBD1 or TRBD2 (5 bases each). The germline gives CDR1 KGHSH, CDR2 LQKENI. CDR3 length equals 14 residues. Between the trimmed V and J ends, which lost 0 bases and 2 bases, there was a span of 8 bases. Written as DNA, the CDR3 is TGTGCCAGCTCACCACCGGGACGGCCCTACGAGCAGTACTTC. It yields the protein CASSPPGRPYEQYF.

The chain couples TRBV4-3 to TRBJ2-3; 7 bases are a match to TRBD2. V was clipped by 0 bases and J by 12 bases; unmatched bases: 6. The germline V gene has CDR1 LGHNA and CDR2 YSLEER. The CDR3 sequence is 13 residues long. CDR3 in DNA: TGCGCCAGCAGCCAAGACCGGGACTATAAACAGTATTTT. It specifies CASSQDRDYKQYF.

This chain connects TRBV24-1 to TRBJ1-2; possibly TRBD1 for D (5 bases). The V gene lost 4 bases and the J gene lost 6 bases, with 11 bases spanning the gap. This CDR3 is 13 amino acids long. The germline CDR1 and CDR2 sequences are KGHDR and SFDVKD. CDR3: CATSDNTGDGYTF. The CDR3 DNA reads TGTGCCACCAGTGACAATACAGGAGATGGCTACACCTTC.

This rearrangement joins TRBV9 to TRBJ2-1; 12 nucleotides line up with TRBD2. The junction had 4 bases not matched to a gene; V was cut back by 3 bases and J by 6 bases. The CDR3 covers 15 residues. Germline loops: CDR1 SGDLS, CDR2 YYNGEE. DNA of the CDR3: TGTGCCAGCAGCGCCACTAGCGGGAGGTCCAATGAGCAGTTCTTC. Protein: CASSATSGRSNEQFF.

This chain connects TRBV10-3 to TRBJ1-1; D possibly corresponds to TRBD1 (5 bases). The V end lost 0 bases, the J end lost 5 bases, and 16 bases lay between the germline ends. The CDR3 has 16 amino acids. Germline V CDR1 and CDR2: ENHRY, SYGVKD. CDR3 in amino acids: CAISESRQGVLTEAFF. The CDR3 coding sequence is TGTGCCATCAGTGAGTCGAGGCAGGGTGTGTTAACTGAAGCTTTCTTT.

CDR3 DNA sequence: TGTGCCAGTAGTACTACCGCTTCAAGTAGGTCTGCAGATACGCAGTATTTT. Translating it yields CASSTTASSRSADTQYF. V is TRBV19 and J is TRBJ2-3; D is unresolved. Trimming left V 4 bases short and J 4 bases short, with 21 bases between. Germline lookup yields CDR1 LNHDA and CDR2 SQIVND (reference sequence). The CDR3 loop spans 17 amino acids.

This chain connects TRBV5-1 to TRBJ2-5; perhaps D is TRBD1 or TRBD2 (6 bases each). The CDR3 is made up of 15 amino acids. With 1 base removed from V and 4 bases from J, the gap between germline ends came to 14 bases. Germline CDR1 and CDR2: SGHRS and YFSETQ. CDR3 sequence: CASSLTGARGETQYF. CDR3 sequence (DNA): TGCGCCAGCAGCTTGACGGGGGCGCGGGGAGAGACCCAGTACTTC.

As DNA, the CDR3 is TGTGCCAGCAGTGAAAATACCCCGGACGGAGGGTTCGGACTGTTTTTT. This gives the protein CASSENTPDGGFGLFF. The chain is built from TRBV2 and TRBJ1-4; D call uncertain. Germline CDR1 reads SNHLY; CDR2 reads FYNNEI. The CDR3 is made up of 16 amino acids. V lost 2 bases and J 13 bases, leaving 23 bases between the germline ends.

The rearrangement uses TRBV5-8 and TRBJ1-2, with 10 bases matching TRBD1. The CDR3 has 15 residues. Germline CDR1 SGHTS, CDR2 YDEGEE. V lost 3 bases, J lost 8 bases, and 10 bases stayed unmatched. CDR3 sequence (DNA): TGTGCCAGCAGCTCCCGCCGGACAGGGGGTCGGGGCTACACCTTC. It specifies CASSSRRTGGRGYTF.

This rearrangement joins TRBV10-3 to TRBJ2-1, with 11 bases fitting TRBD1. Germline loops: CDR1 ENHRY, CDR2 SYGVKD. The CDR3 totals 17 residues. Germline trimming cut 4 bases from V and 9 bases from J; bases unmatched to any gene: 14. CDR3 DNA: TGTGCCATCAGTGCCCAGGAGGACAGGGGGCCGGGGGGTGAGCAGTTCTTC. It encodes CAISAQEDRGPGGEQFF.

Concerning this clone itself: This sample also contains other DNA sequences that code for the same CDR3. The chain uses TRBV19 and TRBJ1-2; D not resolved. The CDR3 consists of 13 residues. V shed 6 bases and J shed 0 bases, with 8 bases lying between them. Per germline, CDR1 LNHDA and CDR2 SQIVND (reference sequence). The CDR3 nucleotides read TGTGCCAGTAGATTGATCCCTAACTATGGCTACACCTTC. It specifies CASRLIPNYGYTF.

The chain couples TRBV4-3 to TRBJ2-1; D is unclear. The CDR3 runs to 19 residues. CDR1 is LGHNA and CDR2 is YSLEER in the germline V gene. Trimming left V 2 bases short and J 4 bases short, with 24 bases between. Here the CDR3 reads CASSQNPARRARTYNEQFF. CDR3 coding DNA: TGCGCCAGCAGCCAAAACCCGGCTCGCCGGGCACGTACTTACAATGAGCAGTTCTTC.

The rearrangement uses TRBV20-1 and TRBJ2-1, with D perhaps being TRBD1 or TRBD2 (6 bases each). The germline gives CDR1 DFQATT, CDR2 SNEGSKA (reference sequence). V was clipped by 4 bases and J by 9 bases, with 7 bases between them. There are 10 residues in the CDR3. CDR3 coding DNA: TGCAGTGCTACGGGGGCTGAGCAGTTCTTC. Translating it yields CSATGAEQFF.

The gene calls are TRBV11-2 and TRBJ2-5; D is unclear. The CDR3 has 13 residues. CDR1 is SGHAT and CDR2 is FQNNGV in the germline V gene. Trimming took 3 bases from V and 5 from J, leaving 10 bases between them. For the CDR3, the DNA is TGTGCCAGCAGCTTGGAACGGATTGAGACCCAGTACTTC. Protein: CASSLERIETQYF.

This clone was seen once. The chain recombines TRBV5-1 with TRBJ1-1; TRBD1 matches at 9 bases. Germline lookup yields CDR1 SGHRS and CDR2 YFSETQ. CDR3 size: 17 residues. Trimming removed 6 bases from V and 5 bases from J; junction bases left unmatched: 17. The CDR3 DNA reads TGCGCCAGCAACCCGGGACAGGGCGAACGATCGGGGACTGAAGCTTTCTTT. It specifies CASNPGQGERSGTEAFF.

In its sample, this clone was seen a few times. The chain combines TRBV4-1 with TRBJ2-7; TRBD1 matches at 10 bases. With 0 bases clipped from V and 5 bases from J, the junction kept 4 bases outside the gene matches. Germline assignment: CDR1 MGHRA and CDR2 YSYEKL. CDR3 length: 15 residues. CDR3: CASSQDPGQGNEQYF. Written as DNA, the CDR3 is TGCGCCAGCAGCCAAGATCCGGGACAGGGGAACGAGCAGTACTTC.

V gene TRBV24-1 combines with J gene TRBJ2-7; the D is unclear. Germline CDR1 is KGHDR and CDR2 is SFDVKD. Trimming left V 1 base short and J 7 bases short, with 13 bases between. This CDR3 comprises 14 residues. The chain's CDR3 is CATSDLRHPSEQYF. CDR3 coding DNA: TGTGCCACCAGTGATTTACGACACCCCTCGGAGCAGTACTTC.

The rearrangement joins TRBV7-3 to TRBJ2-2; no clear D gene. CDR1 is SGHTA, CDR2 FQGTGA, per germline. The CDR3 runs to 13 residues. V dropped 2 bases and J dropped 6 bases, with 7 bases sitting between them. CDR3 region: CASSLSSAGELFF. CDR3 in DNA: TGTGCCAGCAGCTTATCTTCCGCCGGGGAGCTGTTTTTT.